What follows are 27 T cell receptor beta chains derived from one specimen sequenced in a study of human T cells and chemical hapten exposure. One entry per CDR3 protein, called by TCRdb with MiXCR from the RACE reads. The table has about 110,000 distinct CDR3 sequences, approximately 11% seen once. Regarding time point: patch test 1, 2 weeks after DPC sensitization. Specified treatment: therapeutic diphenylcyclopropenone sensitization with weekly scalp DPC. The sample in question was whole blood, obtained in connection with sensitization to the hapten diphenylcyclopropenone (DPC). The receptors shown here come from a middle-aged woman with alopecia areata. Some clones in this sample may be carry-over from other donors' samples.

This clonotype turned up a few times. CDR3 in DNA: TGTGCCAGCAGGGGGGCCGGGGCAGGAGCTGGAAACACCATATATTTT. This codes for CASRGAGAGAGNTIYF. The V and J genes are TRBV28 and TRBJ1-3; tentatively, D is TRBD1 (6 bases). The germline CDR1 and CDR2 sequences are MDHEN and SYDVKM. CDR3 length: 16 amino acids. V lost 6 bases, J lost 2 bases, and 17 bases lay in between.

This clonotype was counted at least ten times. The chain has TRBV28 and TRBJ2-7, with D hard to call. Germline assignment: CDR1 MDHEN and CDR2 SYDVKM. There are 16 residues in the CDR3. V was clipped by 6 bases and J by 3 bases, with 21 bases between them. The CDR3 loop is CASSPSLGTSVYEQYF. In nucleotides, the CDR3 is TGTGCCAGCAGCCCCTCCTTGGGCACCAGCGTCTACGAGCAGTACTTC.

This clonotype showed up many times. This chain uses TRBV5-4 with TRBJ1-2; 7 bases align to TRBD1. Trimming took 4 bases from V and 2 from J; bases not matched to a gene: 8. The CDR3 extends over 15 amino acids. Germline V lookup: CDR1 SGHNT, CDR2 YYREEE (reference sequence). The CDR3 here is CASSAGPQGNYGYTF. CDR3 DNA sequence: TGTGCCAGCAGCGCCGGCCCACAGGGGAACTATGGCTACACCTTC.

This clonotype was detected a few times. V is TRBV10-2 and J is TRBJ1-3; D may be TRBD1 (6 bases). The CDR3 is 15 residues long. The germline gives CDR1 WSHSY, CDR2 SAAADI. Deletions cut 6 bases from V and 0 bases from J, with 12 bases between. The DNA for the CDR3 is TGCGCCAGCAGAATGACAGGAAACTCTGGAAACACCATATATTTT. Residues: CASRMTGNSGNTIYF.

The genes are TRBV27 and TRBJ2-7; 10 bases fit TRBD2. Germline V CDR1 and CDR2: MNHEY, SMNVEV (reference sequence). The CDR3 runs to 15 residues. J lost 2 bases, V lost 0 bases, and 1 base had no gene match. The CDR3 sequence: CASSLSLAGAYEQYF. Written as DNA, the CDR3 is TGTGCCAGCAGTTTATCCCTAGCGGGGGCCTACGAGCAGTACTTC.

This clonotype has a handful of counts. The chain couples TRBV20-1 to TRBJ2-5; D is unclear. The V gene's germline CDR1 is DFQATT and CDR2 SNEGSKA (reference sequence). V lost 3 bases and J lost 4, with 18 bases in between. This CDR3 contains 15 residues. CDR3 sequence: CSASLSRGKLETQYF. Here the CDR3 DNA reads TGCAGTGCTAGTCTATCCCGTGGGAAACTAGAGACCCAGTACTTC.

The CDR3 coding sequence is TGTGCCAGCTCACCCCCGGCAGGGAATTATGGCTACACCTTC. Protein sequence: CASSPPAGNYGYTF. The rearrangement links TRBV18 to TRBJ1-2, with a weak D call TRBD1 (5 bases). CDR1 and CDR2 from the germline V gene are KGHSH and LQKENI. This CDR3 spans 14 amino acids. Trimming pared 3 bases from V and 5 bases from J, leaving 13 bases between. The whole variable domain, remainder taken from reference TRBV18 and TRBJ1-2, is NAGVMQNPRHLVRRRGQEARLRCSPMKGHSHVYWYRQLPEEGLKFMVYLQKENIIDESGMPKERFSAEFPKEGPSILRIQQVVRGDSAAYFCASSPPAGNYGYTFGSGTRLTVV.

This clonotype was seen a few times. The rearrangement joins TRBV6-5 to TRBJ2-1, with 11 bases identical to TRBD2. The CDR3 runs to 16 residues. Germline CDR1 and CDR2: MNHEY and SVGAGI. With 6 bases clipped from V and 5 bases from J, the junction kept 9 bases outside the gene matches. The chain's CDR3 is CASSLRLAGKNNEQFF. The CDR3 bases are TGTGCCAGCAGCCTAAGACTAGCGGGGAAAAACAATGAGCAGTTCTTC.

CDR3 sequence (DNA): TGCGCCAGCAGCCAAGAGGGAAGGGGGGCCACTGAAGCTTTCTTT. Amino acid sequence: CASSQEGRGATEAFF. V is TRBV4-3 and J is TRBJ1-1; D is possibly TRBD1 (6 bases). Germline V gene lookup returns CDR1 LGHNA and CDR2 YSLEER. The CDR3 length is 15 residues. Trimming removed 0 bases from V and 4 bases from J, with 12 bases in between.

This clonotype was counted a few times. The chain combines TRBV6-4 with TRBJ2-2; D is unresolved. The germline V gene encodes CDR1 MRHNA and CDR2 SNTAGT. Trimming took off 6 bases at V and 3 bases at J, with 11 bases between the two ends. CDR3 length: 14 amino acids. CDR3 residues: CASSPGYDTGELFF. Here the CDR3 DNA reads TGTGCCAGCAGCCCTGGGTATGACACCGGGGAGCTGTTTTTT.

In its sample, this clonotype was seen a few times. This chain links TRBV28 with TRBJ2-1, with TRBD1 matching 7 bases. The CDR3 is 16 amino acids. V lost 3 bases, J lost 0 bases, and 5 bases stayed unmatched. CDR1 is MDHEN, CDR2 SYDVKM, per germline. CDR3 bases: TGTGCCAGCAGTTTGAACGGGGACAGCTCCTACAATGAGCAGTTCTTC. This codes for CASSLNGDSSYNEQFF.

Only a few counts were recorded for this clonotype. The chain recombines TRBV7-9 with TRBJ1-6; D not resolved. V gave up 5 bases and J gave up 8 bases, with 10 bases separating them. Germline CDR1 SEHNR, CDR2 FQNEAQ (reference sequence). There are 13 residues in the CDR3. The CDR3: CASSLLSDSPLHF. The CDR3 DNA follows: TGTGCCAGCAGCCTTCTTTCGGATTCACCCCTCCACTTT.

This clonotype was seen a few times. This chain uses TRBV9 with TRBJ2-2; D gene unclear. Between the trimmed V and J ends, which lost 0 bases and 4 bases, there was a span of 19 bases. Germline CDR1 SGDLS, CDR2 YYNGEE. The CDR3 totals 18 residues. In DNA, the CDR3 is TGTGCCAGCAGCGTAGGCGGCAGGACCCCCGTGGGCACCGGGGAGCTGTTTTTT. This sequence encodes CASSVGGRTPVGTGELFF.

The chain recombines TRBV28 with TRBJ2-7; TRBD2 is a possible D gene (6 bases). This CDR3 comprises 15 residues. Germline assignment: CDR1 MDHEN and CDR2 SYDVKM. V was cut by 1 base and J by 2 bases, with 12 bases left in between. The CDR3 protein is CASSLSAGIAYEQYF. As DNA, the CDR3 is TGTGCCAGCAGTTTATCGGCGGGAATCGCCTACGAGCAGTACTTC.

The chain uses TRBV6-6 and TRBJ1-2, with D possibly being TRBD1 (6 bases). Looked up from germline, CDR1 is MNHNY and CDR2 is SVGAGI (reference sequence). The CDR3 contains 15 residues. V gave up 6 bases and J gave up 5 bases, with 19 bases separating them. This chain's CDR3 is CASSPSGARVYGYTF. The CDR3 coding sequence is TGTGCCAGCAGCCCCTCGGGGGCTCGGGTGTATGGCTACACCTTC.

This clonotype showed up many times. The V gene is TRBV20-1, the J gene TRBJ2-1, with D perhaps matching TRBD2 (5 bases). V was shortened by 6 bases and J by 1 base, with 16 bases between the two germline ends. This CDR3 comprises 15 residues. Germline CDR1 reads DFQATT; CDR2 reads SNEGSKA (reference sequence). CDR3 residues: CSAPTGGSSYNEQFF. The DNA for the CDR3 is TGCAGTGCCCCGACCGGAGGATCGTCCTACAATGAGCAGTTCTTC.

The chain couples TRBV7-2 to TRBJ1-5; the D is unclear. This CDR3 is built from 17 residues. The V end was cut by 5 bases, the J end by 0 bases, with 17 bases between. Germline lookup yields CDR1 SGHTA and CDR2 FQGNSA. The CDR3 protein is CASSQKDSYYSNQPQHF. The CDR3 nucleotides are TGTGCCAGCAGCCAAAAAGACTCGTATTATAGCAATCAGCCCCAGCATTTT.

This chain links TRBV2 with TRBJ1-3, with a weak D call TRBD1 (5 bases). The length of the CDR3 is 14 residues. V lost 5 bases and J lost 4, with 12 bases in between. Germline V CDR1 and CDR2: SNHLY, FYNNEI. This CDR3 is CASSRRGGGNTIYF. In nucleotides, the CDR3 is TGTGCCAGCAGTAGACGGGGGGGAGGAAACACCATATATTTT.

This clonotype was seen many times. As DNA, the CDR3 is TGTGCCAGCAGTCAGATCGGGGTGGAGTCCTACAATGAGCAGTTCTTC. Its protein is CASSQIGVESYNEQFF. The chain couples TRBV6-2 or TRBV6-3 to TRBJ2-1, with a weak D call TRBD2 (5 bases). The CDR3 runs to 16 residues. In germline, CDR1 is MNHEY, CDR2 SVGEGT. V lost 5 bases and J lost 1, with 15 bases in between.

This clonotype was observed many times. The rearrangement links TRBV25-1 to TRBJ2-6; 7 bases align to TRBD1. V trimming: 2 bases; J trimming: 0 bases; junction bases outside the gene matches: 1. Germline V CDR1 and CDR2: MGHDK, SYGVNS. The CDR3 loop spans 16 amino acids. DNA of the CDR3: TGTGCCAGCAGTGAACACAGGGGCTCTGGGGCCAACGTCCTGACTTTC. Translation gives CASSEHRGSGANVLTF.

This clonotype was counted many times. The chain has TRBV1 and TRBJ2-7; TRBD1, the D gene given by the table, was not confirmed from the DNA. TRBV1 is annotated as a pseudogene. The CDR3 spans 17 residues. The CDR3 spells CTSSQNRGGAGIYEQYF. Here the CDR3 DNA reads TGCACCAGCAGCCAAAACCGGGGCGGGGCCGGGATCTACGAGCAGTACTTC.

V gene TRBV6-5 combines with J gene TRBJ2-4; D may correspond to TRBD1 or TRBD2 (6 bases each). From germline, CDR1 is MNHEY and CDR2 SVGAGI. The CDR3 loop spans 16 amino acids. V was shortened by 0 bases and J by 3 bases, with 12 bases between the two germline ends. In nucleotides, the CDR3 is TGTGCCAGCAGTTACTCGGGGGGCGCCGGCAAAAACATTCAGTACTTC. Translating gives CASSYSGGAGKNIQYF.

Only a few counts were recorded for this clonotype. The chain recombines TRBV4-2 with TRBJ1-6; TRBD1 might be the D (5 bases). The CDR3 runs 16 residues. Germline CDR1 reads LGHNA; CDR2 reads YNFKEQ. V was clipped by 1 base and J by 8 bases, with 15 bases between them. The CDR3 loop reads CASSQVDQGMDSPLHF. Here the CDR3 DNA reads TGTGCCAGCAGCCAAGTTGATCAGGGAATGGATTCACCCCTCCACTTT.

This clonotype was detected only a few times. The chain recombines TRBV11-2 with TRBJ2-1, with D tentatively TRBD2 (6 bases). The CDR3 sequence is 16 residues long. CDR1 and CDR2 (germline): SGHAT, FQNNGV. Trimming left V 7 bases short and J 2 bases short, with 18 bases between. The CDR3 loop reads CASTLSGGDPYNEQFF. The CDR3 nucleotides read TGTGCCAGCACCCTTAGCGGAGGGGACCCCTACAATGAGCAGTTCTTC.

Ten or more counts support this clonotype. The chain has TRBV29-1 and TRBJ2-1; 8 bases are shared with TRBD1. With V trimmed by 6 bases and J by 6 bases, 13 bases remained unmatched. The length of the CDR3 is 15 residues. Germline CDR1 and CDR2: SQVTM and ANQGSEA. The CDR3 reads CSVRHGQGLGNEQFF. Here the CDR3 DNA reads TGCAGCGTACGCCATGGACAGGGCCTTGGCAATGAGCAGTTCTTC.

This clonotype was counted many times. The V and J genes are TRBV24-1 and TRBJ2-1, with D unclear. Germline V gene data show CDR1 as KGHDR and CDR2 as SFDVKD. CDR3 size: 14 residues. The V and J ends lost 4 bases and 8 bases respectively, with 14 bases between them. CDR3 residues: CATSDPGPQDEQFF. The DNA of the CDR3 is TGTGCCACCAGTGACCCCGGGCCCCAGGATGAGCAGTTCTTC.

The J gene is TRBJ1-2, the V gene TRBV12-3 or TRBV12-4, with 8 bases lining up with TRBD1. The CDR3 is 15 residues long. The ends lost 6 bases at V and 0 bases at J; junction bases unmatched: 6. The CDR3, as DNA: TGTGCCAGCAGGGGGGACAGGAGAACTAACTATGGCTACACCTTC. It encodes CASRGDRRTNYGYTF.